These T cell receptor beta chains were read from a single sample in a study of blood T cell repertoires in COVID-19. Sequenced by immunoSEQ multiplex PCR; TCRdb stores in-frame clones only, minus some. The data contain about 55,000 clones, over 75% of them singletons. The material sequenced was peripheral blood. Receptor source: a human donor in a cohort sampled during active COVID-19. The CDR3 runs from the conserved cysteine through the conserved F or W. D genes are given only for firm matches. Clone size is shown for a subset of rows, as once, few, many or a class of expanded clone.

d_gene | j_gene | abundance | v_gene | CDR3aa | CDR3nt
NA | TRBJ1-5 | NA | TRBV11-2 | CASSQAQGRGNQPQHF | TGTGCCAGCAGCCAAGCTCAGGGAAGGGGCAATCAGCCCCAGCATTTT
TRBD2 | TRBJ2-1 | NA | TRBV5-4 | CASSLRLAGGEQFF | TGTGCCAGCAGCTTGAGGCTAGCGGGAGGGGAGCAGTTCTTC
TRBD2 | TRBJ2-2 | NA | TRBV27 | CASSLSRTSEAGELFF | TGTGCCAGCAGTTTATCCCGGACTAGCGAAGCCGGGGAGCTGTTTTTT
NA | TRBJ1-1 | NA | TRBV11-1 | CASSLGPRNTEAFF | TGTGCCAGCAGCTTAGGTCCGCGGAACACTGAAGCTTTCTTT
TRBD1 | TRBJ2-6 | NA | TRBV2 | CASSAIQGVGLSGANVLTF | TGTGCCAGCAGTGCAATACAGGGGGTCGGACTCTCTGGGGCCAACGTCCTGACTTTC
NA | TRBJ2-7 | NA | TRBV5-1 | CASRSDNYEQYF | TGCGCCAGCAGATCCGACAACTACGAGCAGTACTTC
TRBD1 | TRBJ2-7 | NA | TRBV4-2 | CASSQPSGQGPYEQYF | TGTGCCAGCAGCCAACCCTCCGGACAGGGCCCCTACGAGCAGTACTTC
NA | TRBJ1-2 | once | TRBV3-1/TRBV3-2 | CASSLWGDRGYTF | TGTGCCAGCAGCCTTTGGGGCGATAGGGGCTACACCTTC
NA | TRBJ2-4 | few | TRBV28 | CASSRRDSIQYF | TGTGCCAGCAGCCGCCGAGACAGTATTCAGTACTTC
TRBD2 | TRBJ2-7 | NA | TRBV5-6 | CASSLGAGVLSYEQYF | TGTGCCAGCAGCTTGGGAGCGGGAGTCCTCTCCTACGAGCAGTACTTC
NA | TRBJ1-4 | NA | TRBV6-5 | CASRLAAGYEKLFF | TGTGCCAGCAGGCTAGCTGCGGGTTATGAAAAACTGTTTTTT
NA | TRBJ2-7 | few | TRBV19 | CATSPSSSYEQYF | TGTGCCACCTCCCCTAGTAGCTCCTACGAGCAGTACTTC
NA | TRBJ1-5 | NA | TRBV3-1/TRBV3-2 | CASRPRGFRNQPQHF | TGTGCCAGCAGACCCCGCGGGTTTCGCAATCAGCCCCAGCATTTT
NA | TRBJ1-5 | NA | TRBV28 | CASRPPSRLVVNQPQHF | TGTGCCAGCAGGCCTCCCTCCAGGCTTGTGGTCAATCAGCCCCAGCATTTT
TRBD1 | TRBJ1-4 | NA | TRBV28 | CASSLGQEPEKLFF | TGTGCCAGCAGCCTCGGACAGGAGCCTGAAAAACTGTTTTTT
NA | TRBJ1-2 | NA | TRBV15 | CATSESKGYGYTF | TGTGCCACCAGCGAGTCTAAGGGGTATGGCTACACCTTC
NA | TRBJ2-1 | NA | TRBV30 | CACYPGHRYNEQFF | TGTGCCTGCTATCCGGGACACCGGTACAATGAGCAGTTCTTC